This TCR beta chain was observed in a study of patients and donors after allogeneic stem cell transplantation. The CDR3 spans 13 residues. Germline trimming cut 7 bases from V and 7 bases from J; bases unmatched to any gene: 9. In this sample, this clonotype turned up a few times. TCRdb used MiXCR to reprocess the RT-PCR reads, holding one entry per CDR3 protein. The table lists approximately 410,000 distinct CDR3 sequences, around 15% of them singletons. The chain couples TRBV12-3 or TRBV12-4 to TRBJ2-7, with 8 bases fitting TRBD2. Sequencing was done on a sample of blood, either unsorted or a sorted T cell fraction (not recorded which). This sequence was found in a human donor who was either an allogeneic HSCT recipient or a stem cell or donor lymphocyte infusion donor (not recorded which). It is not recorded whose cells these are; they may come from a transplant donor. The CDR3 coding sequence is TGTGCCAGCACCGGGACTAGGGGAGGTGAGCAGTACTTC. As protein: CASTGTRGGEQYF.